The entry below gives a single T cell receptor beta chain sequence along with its context. Seattle enrolled patients during active infection and tracked them longitudinally. How the authors handled the data: For nucleated cells, counts were estimated from reference gene primer amplification. Sequencing used immunoSEQ multiplex PCR; TCRdb keeps in-frame clones, though not all of them. The DNA gave D and trimming, while V, J and clone size come from that table. The sample includes more than 150,000 clones, about 95% of them seen just once. The data were obtained in a study of blood T cell repertoires in COVID-19. Study overall: Samples taken during acute and convalescent COVID-19 were collected in the United States, Italy and Spain. T cells, B-cell-depleted T cells, or PBMCs provided the cDNA or gDNA that served as material.

Germline CDR1 is LNHDA and CDR2 is SQIVND (reference sequence). V was clipped by 3 bases and J by 0 bases, with 9 bases between them. The CDR3 covers 14 residues. Sequenced: peripheral blood. This TCR derives from a young man with COVID-19, enrolled during active disease. This chain links TRBV19 with TRBJ2-7; D possibly corresponds to TRBD1 (5 bases). The CDR3 sequence: CASSMGPSSYEQYF. CDR3 nucleotides: TGTGCCAGTAGTATGGGGCCCAGCTCCTACGAGCAGTACTTC.